These 31 T cell receptor beta chains originate from one sample sequenced in a study of CD8 T cells in Susac syndrome. Random hexamers were used to reverse transcribe roughly 0.45 to 1 ug of RNA. From the immunoSEQ multiplex PCR reads, TCRdb called clonotypes with MiXCR, one entry per CDR3 protein. The sample lists 150,000 to 200,000 distinct CDR3 sequences, 93% occurring once. The sample comprised CD4+ T cells from PBMCs. The receptors shown here come from a human donor in good health.

The CDR3 protein is CSAHKPGQQYEQYF. CDR3 DNA sequence: TGCAGTGCTCATAAACCGGGACAGCAGTACGAGCAGTACTTC. The V call is TRBV20-1, the J call TRBJ2-7; 7 nucleotides agree with TRBD1. This CDR3 comprises 14 residues. With V trimmed by 5 bases and J by 4 bases, 11 bases remained unmatched. Germline-derived CDR1 and CDR2 are DFQATT and SNEGSKA (reference sequence).

The chain joins TRBV20-1 to TRBJ2-5; 9 bases fit TRBD2. Unmatched junction bases numbered 6, after V lost 2 bases and J lost 5 bases. The length of the CDR3 is 14 residues. The V gene's germline CDR1 is DFQATT and CDR2 SNEGSKA (reference sequence). CDR3 bases: TGCAGTGCTAGATTGGGGCTAGCGGGGGAGACCCAGTACTTC. It encodes CSARLGLAGETQYF.

The V call is TRBV3-1, the J call TRBJ2-3; the D is unclear. Per germline, CDR1 LGHDT and CDR2 YNNKEL (reference sequence). The CDR3 consists of 13 residues. V lost 3 bases to trimming and J lost 1 base, with 5 bases between them. The CDR3 region is CASSHGGTDTQYF. In nucleotides, the CDR3 is TGTGCCAGCAGCCATGGGGGCACAGATACGCAGTATTTT.

V usage is TRBV19 and J usage is TRBJ2-5, with a weak D call TRBD2 (5 bases). The germline CDR1 and CDR2 sequences are LNHDA and SQIVND (reference sequence). This CDR3 has 13 residues. V lost 7 bases and J 2 bases, leaving 11 bases between the germline ends. The CDR3 region has the DNA TGTGCCAGTAACGGGGTAGAACAAGAGACCCAGTACTTC. It yields the protein CASNGVEQETQYF.

The rearrangement links TRBV25-1 to TRBJ2-6; unclear D gene. The germline gives CDR1 MGHDK, CDR2 SYGVNS. Trimming left V 4 bases short and J 0 bases short, with 4 bases between. CDR3 length: 14 residues. In DNA, the CDR3 is TGTGCCAGCAGTGCGGTCTCTGGGGCCAACGTCCTGACTTTC. Its translation is CASSAVSGANVLTF. The full variable domain, rest sourced from reference TRBV25-1 and TRBJ2-6, is EADIYQTPRYLVIGTGKKITLECSQTMGHDKMYWYQQDPGMELHLIHYSYGVNSTEKGDLSSESTVSRIRTEHFPLTLESARPSHTSQYLCASSAVSGANVLTFGAGSRLTVL.

This sequence joins TRBV6-5 and TRBJ1-3; possibly TRBD1 for D (5 bases). The germline V gene has CDR1 MNHEY and CDR2 SVGAGI. V lost 7 bases to trimming and J lost 4 bases, with 14 bases between them. This CDR3 comprises 14 residues. CDR3 residues: CASTTGEEGNTIYF. The CDR3 DNA follows: TGTGCCAGCACCACGGGGGAGGAAGGAAACACCATATATTTT.

The V and J genes are TRBV12-3 or TRBV12-4 and TRBJ2-3; D unclear. The CDR3 spans 11 residues. Trimming shortened V by 3 bases and J by 9 bases, and 7 bases separated the two germline ends. The CDR3 here is CASSFFETQYF. The CDR3 DNA is TGTGCCAGCAGTTTCTTTGAGACGCAGTATTTT.

The chain combines TRBV7-3 with TRBJ2-1; 7 bases fit TRBD1. V trimming: 4 bases; J trimming: 7 bases; junction bases outside the gene matches: 7. Germline-derived CDR1 and CDR2 are SGHTA and FQGTGA. This CDR3 has 14 amino acids. In nucleotides, the CDR3 is TGTGCCAGCAGCTCCCCGGGACAGTCGAATGAGCAGTTCTTC. It encodes CASSSPGQSNEQFF.

The chain combines TRBV3-1 with TRBJ2-7; D is undetermined. The CDR3 covers 14 residues. Trimming pared 0 bases from V and 2 bases from J, leaving 8 bases between. Germline loops: CDR1 LGHDT, CDR2 YNNKEL (reference sequence). Here the CDR3 DNA reads TGTGCCAGCAGCCAAGATGGCGATACCTACGAGCAGTACTTC. Translated: CASSQDGDTYEQYF.

This clonotype was found once. The V gene is TRBV30, the J gene TRBJ2-5, with 8 bases matching TRBD2. V dropped 2 bases and J dropped 1; count of bases not matched to a gene: 3. Looked up from germline, CDR1 is GTSNPN and CDR2 is SVGIG (reference sequence). This CDR3 has 14 amino acids. The CDR3 nucleotides are TGTGCCTGGAGTCGGGGGGGTACCCAAGAGACCCAGTACTTC. Translated, it gives CAWSRGGTQETQYF.

This chain joins TRBV6-1 and TRBJ1-2; 9 nucleotides line up with TRBD1. Germline lookup yields CDR1 MNHNS and CDR2 SASEGT. This CDR3 comprises 16 residues. Losses at the gene ends were 7 bases for V and 6 bases for J; bases not matched to a gene: 15. CDR3 protein: CASMGVGRDRVNGYTF. CDR3 bases: TGTGCCAGCATGGGGGTGGGCCGGGACAGGGTGAATGGCTACACCTTC.

The rearrangement links TRBV29-1 to TRBJ1-1; tentative D call: TRBD1 (6 bases). Trimming left V 4 bases short and J 4 bases short, with 13 bases between. This CDR3 is 13 amino acids long. Germline V lookup: CDR1 SQVTM, CDR2 ANQGSEA. CDR3: CSVGWGRSTEAFF. The CDR3 nucleotides are TGCAGCGTTGGGTGGGGGCGGAGCACTGAAGCTTTCTTT.

This clonotype came up a few times. The chain is built from TRBV7-2 and TRBJ2-5; D is ambiguous. Germline CDR1 SGHTA, CDR2 FQGNSA. The CDR3 sequence is 15 residues long. V was pared by 2 bases and J by 2 bases, with 12 bases between. This chain's CDR3 is CASSLSFTFQETQYF. Written as DNA, the CDR3 is TGTGCCAGCAGCTTATCTTTCACATTTCAAGAGACCCAGTACTTC.

This chain joins TRBV12-3 or TRBV12-4 and TRBJ1-5, with D perhaps TRBD1 (5 bases). The V end lost 3 bases, the J end lost 2 bases, and 20 bases lay between the germline ends. The CDR3 spans 18 residues. The CDR3 DNA reads TGTGCCAGCAGTTTGGGTTCAGGACGCCAAGGGGGCAATCAGCCCCAGCATTTT. This codes for CASSLGSGRQGGNQPQHF.

The sample holds one count of this clonotype. The chain uses TRBV6-5 and TRBJ2-3, with D tentatively TRBD2 (7 bases). With 6 bases removed from V and 0 bases from J, the gap between germline ends came to 13 bases. CDR3 length equals 15 residues. Germline V gene data show CDR1 as MNHEY and CDR2 as SVGAGI. CDR3 amino acids: CASRRGGLSTDTQYF. The CDR3 nucleotides are TGTGCCAGCAGGAGGGGGGGGCTGAGCACAGATACGCAGTATTTT.

The chain couples TRBV19 to TRBJ1-2; 10 nucleotides align to TRBD1. The CDR3 has 13 amino acids. Germline trimming cut 3 bases from V and 8 bases from J; bases unmatched to any gene: 3. Germline V gives CDR1 LNHDA, CDR2 SQIVND (reference sequence). CDR3 region: CASSIGQGGGYTF. CDR3 coding DNA: TGTGCCAGTAGTATCGGACAGGGGGGAGGCTACACCTTC. Complete variable domain (other parts from reference TRBV19 and TRBJ1-2): DGGITQSPKYLFRKEGQNVTLSCEQNLNHDAMYWYRQDPGQGLRLIYYSQIVNDFQKGDIAEGYSVSREKKESFPLTVTSAQKNPTAFYLCASSIGQGGGYTFGSGTRLTVV.

The chain combines TRBV11-2 with TRBJ1-5; D remains unclear. This CDR3 has 14 amino acids. The germline V gene has CDR1 SGHAT and CDR2 FQNNGV. V was trimmed by 5 bases and J by 7 bases, leaving 15 bases between them. CDR3 loop: CASSRFSGEQPQHF. The DNA of the CDR3 is TGTGCCAGCAGCCGATTCTCCGGGGAACAGCCCCAGCATTTT. Supplemented by reference TRBV11-2 and TRBJ1-5, the full variable domain reads EAGVAQSPRYKIIEKRQSVAFWCNPISGHATLYWYQQILGQGPKLLIQFQNNGVVDDSQLPKDRFSAERLKGVDSTLKIQPAKLEDSAVYLCASSRFSGEQPQHFGDGTRLSIL.

V gene TRBV29-1 combines with J gene TRBJ1-2; 11 bases align to TRBD1. After removal of 7 bases from V and 0 bases from J, the junction contained 10 bases not matched to a gene. The CDR3 spans 16 residues. Germline loops: CDR1 SQVTM, CDR2 ANQGSEA. DNA for the CDR3: TGCAGCGCCACCGGGACAGGGGGATCAGCTAACTATGGCTACACCTTC. This sequence encodes CSATGTGGSANYGYTF. Combining the CDR3 with reference TRBV29-1 and TRBJ1-2 gives the whole variable domain SAVISQKPSRDICQRGTSLTIQCQVDSQVTMMFWYRQQPGQSLTLIATANQGSEATYESGFVIDKFPISRPNLTFSTLTVSNMSPEDSSIYLCSATGTGGSANYGYTFGSGTRLTVV.

The DNA for the CDR3 is TGTGCCAGCAGCTTCACTAGCGGGGGGGCGGAGGAGACCCAGTACTTC. Encoded protein: CASSFTSGGAEETQYF. V usage is TRBV5-4 and J usage is TRBJ2-5, with 13 bases fitting TRBD2. The V gene end was trimmed by 2 bases and the J gene end by 5 bases; junction bases not matched to a gene: 6. The CDR3 is made up of 16 amino acids. Germline V gives CDR1 SGHNT, CDR2 YYREEE (reference sequence).

V usage is TRBV10-3 and J usage is TRBJ2-7, with TRBD1 as a possible D gene (6 bases). The CDR3 has 13 residues. Germline V CDR1 and CDR2: ENHRY, SYGVKD. V lost 7 bases, J lost 3 bases, and 13 bases lay in between. The CDR3 sequence: CAIKLQGSYEQYF. DNA for the CDR3: TGTGCCATCAAGTTGCAGGGGAGCTACGAGCAGTACTTC.

This chain uses TRBV29-1 with TRBJ1-2; D is perhaps TRBD1 (6 bases). Germline CDR1 and CDR2: SQVTM and ANQGSEA. The V gene lost 0 bases and the J gene lost 7 bases, with 15 bases spanning the gap. The CDR3 is 14 residues long. The CDR3 protein is CSVEDQDLGAGYTF. The CDR3 DNA sequence: TGCAGCGTTGAAGATCAAGACCTGGGGGCTGGCTACACCTTC.

V gene TRBV6-1 combines with J gene TRBJ2-6, with TRBD1 matching over 7 bases. The trim removed 7 bases at V and 4 bases at J, leaving 16 bases unmatched. The germline gives CDR1 MNHNS, CDR2 SASEGT. CDR3 length: 18 amino acids. Here the CDR3 reads CASTPSKDRVAGANVLTF. The CDR3 DNA sequence: TGTGCCAGCACCCCTTCCAAAGACAGGGTCGCCGGGGCCAACGTCCTGACTTTC.

The chain combines TRBV7-3 with TRBJ1-1; D remains unclear. Germline CDR1 SGHTA, CDR2 FQGTGA. Trimming removed 2 bases at V and 3 bases at J, with 7 bases between. The CDR3 covers 13 residues. CDR3 sequence: CASSLSQDTEAFF. The CDR3, as DNA: TGTGCCAGCAGCTTATCCCAGGACACTGAAGCTTTCTTT.

This chain joins TRBV7-9 and TRBJ2-4, with D unclear. The CDR3 runs 15 residues. Trimming left V 7 bases short and J 1 base short, with 14 bases between. In germline, CDR1 is SEHNR, CDR2 FQNEAQ (reference sequence). The CDR3, as DNA: TGTGCCAGCATCGATGGGTCCGGGGCCAAAAACATTCAGTACTTC. Protein sequence: CASIDGSGAKNIQYF.

A single count supports this clonotype. The J gene is TRBJ2-4, the V gene TRBV20-1; the D is unclear. The CDR3 consists of 17 residues. Germline CDR1 DFQATT, CDR2 SNEGSKA (reference sequence). Trimming took off 1 base at V and 0 bases at J, with 16 bases between the two ends. This chain's CDR3 is CSARGFPSRLAKNIQYF. The CDR3 DNA sequence: TGCAGTGCTAGAGGGTTTCCCAGCAGGTTAGCCAAAAACATTCAGTACTTC.

The rearrangement joins TRBV2 to TRBJ1-1; possibly TRBD1 for D (6 bases). The germline V and J ends were trimmed by 11 bases and 4 bases, with 14 bases remaining between them. Germline V gene data show CDR1 as SNHLY and CDR2 as FYNNEI. The CDR3 loop spans 12 amino acids. The DNA of the CDR3 is TGTGCCGGCGCAGGGGACACCACTGAAGCTTTCTTT. It translates to CAGAGDTTEAFF.

This chain connects TRBV29-1 to TRBJ2-2; no clear D gene. Trimming removed 6 bases from V and 7 bases from J, with 18 bases in between. The CDR3 length is 14 residues. Germline-derived CDR1 and CDR2 are SQVTM and ANQGSEA. This CDR3 reads CSVGRVTFDGELFF. The DNA of the CDR3 is TGCAGCGTGGGTCGGGTAACCTTTGACGGGGAGCTGTTTTTT.

The rearrangement links TRBV3-1 to TRBJ2-1, with 11 bases identical to TRBD2. This CDR3 has 16 residues. Germline V lookup: CDR1 LGHDT, CDR2 YNNKEL (reference sequence). Germline trimming cut 0 bases from V and 8 bases from J; bases unmatched to any gene: 6. The CDR3 here is CASSQEPSGGPYEQFF. The CDR3 DNA reads TGTGCCAGCAGCCAAGAACCTAGCGGGGGGCCCTATGAGCAGTTCTTC.

This chain connects TRBV15 to TRBJ1-1; unclear D gene. The germline CDR1 and CDR2 sequences are LNHNV and YYDKDF (reference sequence). The CDR3 length is 16 residues. Deletions cut 0 bases from V and 1 base from J, with 12 bases between. CDR3 sequence (DNA): TGTGCCACCAGCAGAGAGGAGATAGCGGGGAACACTGAAGCTTTCTTT. The encoded protein is CATSREEIAGNTEAFF.

The gene calls are TRBV6-5 and TRBJ1-4; 8 nucleotides agree with TRBD1. With 5 bases clipped from V and 8 bases from J, the junction kept 7 bases outside the gene matches. Germline V gene lookup returns CDR1 MNHEY and CDR2 SVGAGI. The CDR3 spans 14 residues. The CDR3 loop reads CASSTQGEGEKLFF. CDR3 DNA sequence: TGTGCCAGCAGTACACAGGGGGAAGGGGAAAAACTGTTTTTT.

V usage is TRBV5-1 and J usage is TRBJ2-3; D is ambiguous. This CDR3 is built from 13 residues. Trimming took 6 bases from V and 4 from J, leaving 12 bases between them. CDR1 and CDR2 (germline): SGHRS, YFSETQ. Written as DNA, the CDR3 is TGCGCCAGCACCTCCGGGTACGCAGATACGCAGTATTTT. The encoded protein is CASTSGYADTQYF.